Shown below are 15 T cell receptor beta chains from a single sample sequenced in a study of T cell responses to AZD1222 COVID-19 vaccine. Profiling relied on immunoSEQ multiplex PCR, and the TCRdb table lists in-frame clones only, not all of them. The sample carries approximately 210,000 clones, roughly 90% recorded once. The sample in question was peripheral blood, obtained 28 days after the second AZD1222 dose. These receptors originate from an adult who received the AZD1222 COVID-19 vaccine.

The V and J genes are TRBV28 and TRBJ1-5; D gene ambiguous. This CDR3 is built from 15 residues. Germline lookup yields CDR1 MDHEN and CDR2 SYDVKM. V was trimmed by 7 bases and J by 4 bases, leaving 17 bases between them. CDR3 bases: TGTGCCAGCAACCCCTCGACGGGAGGGAATCAGCCCCAGCATTTT. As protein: CASNPSTGGNQPQHF.

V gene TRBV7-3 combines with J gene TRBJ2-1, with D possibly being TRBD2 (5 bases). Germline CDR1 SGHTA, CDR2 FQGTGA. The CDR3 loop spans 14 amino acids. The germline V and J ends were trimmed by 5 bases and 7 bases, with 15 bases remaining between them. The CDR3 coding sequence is TGTGCCAGCAGCCCGGGAAACCTCAAGAATGAGCAGTTCTTC. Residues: CASSPGNLKNEQFF.

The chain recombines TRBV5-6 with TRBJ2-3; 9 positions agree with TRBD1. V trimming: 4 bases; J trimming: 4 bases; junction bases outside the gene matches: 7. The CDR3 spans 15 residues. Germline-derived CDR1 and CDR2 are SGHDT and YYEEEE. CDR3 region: CASSQGTGRADTQYF. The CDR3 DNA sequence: TGTGCCAGCAGCCAGGGGACAGGGAGGGCAGATACGCAGTATTTT.

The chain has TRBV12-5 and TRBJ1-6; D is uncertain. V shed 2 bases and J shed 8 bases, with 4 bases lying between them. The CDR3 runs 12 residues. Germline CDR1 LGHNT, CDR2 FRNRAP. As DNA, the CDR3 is TGTGCTAGTGGTTTGATACATTCACCCCTCCACTTT. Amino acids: CASGLIHSPLHF. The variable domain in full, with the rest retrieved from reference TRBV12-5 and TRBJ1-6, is DARVTQTPRHKVTEMGQEVTMRCQPILGHNTVFWYRQTMMQGLELLAYFRNRAPLDDSGMPKDRFSAEMPDATLATLKIQPSEPRDSAVYFCASGLIHSPLHFGNGTRLTVT.

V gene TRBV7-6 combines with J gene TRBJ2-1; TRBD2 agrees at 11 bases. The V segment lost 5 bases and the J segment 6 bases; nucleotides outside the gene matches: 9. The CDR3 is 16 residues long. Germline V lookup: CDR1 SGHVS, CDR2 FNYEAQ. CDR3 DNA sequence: TGTGCCAGCAGCCCCTTCGGGACTAGCGGCTCCAATGAGCAGTTCTTC. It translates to CASSPFGTSGSNEQFF.

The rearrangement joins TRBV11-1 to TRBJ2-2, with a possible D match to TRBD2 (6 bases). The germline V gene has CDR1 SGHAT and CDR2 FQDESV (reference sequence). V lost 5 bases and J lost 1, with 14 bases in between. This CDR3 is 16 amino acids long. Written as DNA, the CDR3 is TGTGCCAGCAGCCCGTGGGGGGAGAGGAACACCGGGGAGCTGTTTTTT. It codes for CASSPWGERNTGELFF.

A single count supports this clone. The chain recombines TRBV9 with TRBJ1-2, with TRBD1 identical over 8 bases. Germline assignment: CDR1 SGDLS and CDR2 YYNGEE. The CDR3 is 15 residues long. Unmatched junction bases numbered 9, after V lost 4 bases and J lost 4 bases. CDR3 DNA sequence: TGTGCCAGCAGCTCTCCTATCACAGGGGGCTATGGCTACACCTTC. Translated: CASSSPITGGYGYTF.

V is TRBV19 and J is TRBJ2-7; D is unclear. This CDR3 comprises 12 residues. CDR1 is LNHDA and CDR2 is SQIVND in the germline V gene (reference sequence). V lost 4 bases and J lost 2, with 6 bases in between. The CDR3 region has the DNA TGTGCCAGTAGTACAGGCCCCTACGAGCAGTACTTC. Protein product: CASSTGPYEQYF. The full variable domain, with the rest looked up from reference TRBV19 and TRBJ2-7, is DGGITQSPKYLFRKEGQNVTLSCEQNLNHDAMYWYRQDPGQGLRLIYYSQIVNDFQKGDIAEGYSVSREKKESFPLTVTSAQKNPTAFYLCASSTGPYEQYFGPGTRLTVT.

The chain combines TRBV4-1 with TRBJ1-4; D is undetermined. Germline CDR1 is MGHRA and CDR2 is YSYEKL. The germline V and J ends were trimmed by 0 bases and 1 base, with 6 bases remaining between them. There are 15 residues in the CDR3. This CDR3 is CASSQEEVTNEKLFF. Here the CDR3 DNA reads TGCGCCAGCAGCCAAGAAGAGGTAACTAATGAAAAACTGTTTTTT.

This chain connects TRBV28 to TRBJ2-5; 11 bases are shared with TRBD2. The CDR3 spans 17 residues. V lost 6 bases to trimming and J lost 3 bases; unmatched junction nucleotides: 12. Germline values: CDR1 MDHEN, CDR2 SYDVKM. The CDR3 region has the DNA TGTGCCAGCAGCTCAACCCTAGCGGGAGGTCCCGAAGAGACCCAGTACTTC. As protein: CASSSTLAGGPEETQYF.

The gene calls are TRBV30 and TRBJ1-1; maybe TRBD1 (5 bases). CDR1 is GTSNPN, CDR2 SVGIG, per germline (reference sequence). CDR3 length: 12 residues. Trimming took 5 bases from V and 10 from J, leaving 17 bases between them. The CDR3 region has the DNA TGTGCCTGGGAACTGAGGGGTATAAGAGCTTTCTTT. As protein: CAWELRGIRAFF.

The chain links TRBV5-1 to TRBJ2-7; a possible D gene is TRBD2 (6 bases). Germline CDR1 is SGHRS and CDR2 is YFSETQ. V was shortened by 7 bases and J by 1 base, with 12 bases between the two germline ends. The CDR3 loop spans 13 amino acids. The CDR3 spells CASGSGVSYEQYF. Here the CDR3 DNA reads TGCGCCAGCGGCTCGGGGGTGTCCTACGAGCAGTACTTC.

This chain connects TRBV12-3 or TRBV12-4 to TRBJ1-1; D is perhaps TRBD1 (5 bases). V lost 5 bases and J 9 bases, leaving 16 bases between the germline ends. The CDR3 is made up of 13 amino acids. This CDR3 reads CASSRGGPTKAFF. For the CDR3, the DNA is TGTGCCAGCAGTCGGGGGGGTCCCACGAAAGCTTTCTTT.

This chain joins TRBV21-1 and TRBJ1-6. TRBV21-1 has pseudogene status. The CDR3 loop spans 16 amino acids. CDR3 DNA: TGTGCCAGCAGCAAAGGAGCGGGGGGCCTTAATTCACCCCTCCACTTT. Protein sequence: CASSKGAGGLNSPLHF.

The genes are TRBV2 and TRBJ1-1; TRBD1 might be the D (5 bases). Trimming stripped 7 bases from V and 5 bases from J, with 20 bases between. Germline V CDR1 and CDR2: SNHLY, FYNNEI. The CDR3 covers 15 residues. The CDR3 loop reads CASNKGEGSKTEAFF. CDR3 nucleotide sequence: TGTGCCAGCAACAAAGGGGAGGGGTCTAAAACTGAAGCTTTCTTT.